The next 20 T cell receptor delta chains were all read from a single sample in a study of γδ T cells in repeated Plasmodium falciparum infection. Bulk repertoires came from Vgamma9/Vdelta2+ or Vdelta2-negative gammadelta T cells flow-sorted from PBMC. TCRdb called clones from the multiplex PCR reads again using CATT. The sample shows more than 70,000 delta-chain clones, less than 1% of them seen only once. Material: gamma-delta T cells from blood. These receptor sequences come from a pool of human donors (malaria-infected and uninfected, not separated).

This clone has at least ten counts. A far larger clone is off by one base, so a read error is likely. Other nucleotide sequences in the sample specify the same CDR3. The chain links TRDV2 to TRDJ1, with 11 bases fitting TRDD3. Germline matching of the DNA provided the J gene here, since TCRdb leaves it blank. Germline V lookup: CDR1 GEAIGNYY, CDR2 EKD. This CDR3 region has 17 residues. Trimming removed 7 bases from V and 3 bases from J; junction bases left unmatched: 15. The CDR3 DNA follows: TGTGCCTGCGACCCCGTCGGTCTGGGGGATACATCCGATAAACTCATCTTT. Residues: CACDPVGLGDTSDKLIF.

This clone was detected a few times. TCRdb attributes to this sequence the protein of a much larger clone, which differs from the DNA translation at residue 14; a read error is likely, and the protein displayed is translated from the DNA. V is TRDV1 and J is TRDJ1, with TRDD3 matching over 12 bases. Germline matching of the DNA provided the J gene here, since TCRdb leaves it blank. The CDR3 has 19 residues. The J segment lost 3 bases and the V segment lost 8 bases, leaving 19 bases of the junction unmatched. Germline V gives CDR1 TSWWSYY, CDR2 QGS. CDR3 region: CALRPDCPFWGIRADKLIF. The CDR3 nucleotides read TGTGCTCTTCGGCCCGATTGCCCTTTCTGGGGGATACGCGCCGATAAACTCATCTTT.

Comment on this clone: A far larger clone differs by one base, so this is likely a read error. This sample includes further DNA sequences coding for the same CDR3. V is TRDV2 and J is TRDJ1; 10 nucleotides match TRDD3. The J gene was missing in TCRdb and was found by matching the end of the DNA to germline. Germline V CDR1 and CDR2: GEAIGNYY, EKD. The CDR3 totals 19 residues. CDR3 bases: TGTGCCTGTGACACCGGAATCGGTGGGGGATACAGAGGGGCCGACAAACTCATCTTT. It is translated as CACDTGIGGGYRGADKLIF.

About this clone: TCRdb assigns this DNA the protein of a much larger clone, which departs from its translation at residue 16; this likely reflects a read error, and the protein shown comes from translating the DNA. The chain is built from TRDV1 and TRDJ1; D perhaps matches TRDD3 (5 bases). Germline V gene sequence: CDR1 TSWWSYY, CDR2 QGS. The CDR3 is 19 amino acids. The CDR3, as DNA: TGTGCTCTTGGGAACTGGAGCCGCGTACTGGAGGGGAACACCGATAATCTCATCTTT. This codes for CALGNWSRVLEGNTDNLIF.

In its sample, this clone was seen a few times. The protein in TCRdb stems from a much larger clone and differs at residue 5 from this DNA's translation, likely a read error; here the protein is translated from the DNA. The chain has TRDV2 and TRDJ1; TRDD3 agrees at 12 bases. The length of the CDR3 is 19 residues. Germline V gene sequence: CDR1 GEAIGNYY, CDR2 EKD. The CDR3 DNA reads as TGTGCCTGCATTGCGTACTGGGGGATACCCTCCCCGTACACCGGTAAACTCATCTTT. Residues: CACIAYWGIPSPYTGKLIF.

The sample holds many counts of this clone. This likely stems from a read error, as it lies one base from a far larger clone. Other DNA sequences of this sample code for an identical CDR3. J is TRDJ1 and V is TRDV2; 7 bases match TRDD3. Since TCRdb gives no J gene, matching the DNA to germline was used here to assign it. CDR3 length equals 16 residues. The germline V gene encodes CDR1 GEAIGNYY and CDR2 EKD. This chain's CDR3 is CACDTRWGTYTDKLIF. The DNA for the CDR3 is TGTGCCTGTGACACGCGGTGGGGGACCTACACCGACAAACTCATCTTT.

This clone was recorded a few times. A far larger clone is only one base removed, so a read error is likely. The identical CDR3 is also encoded by other nucleotide sequences in the sample. The J gene is TRDJ1, the V gene TRDV1; 8 bases align to TRDD3. Here the J gene was assigned by germline matching of the DNA, as TCRdb has none. The CDR3 contains 18 residues. The germline V gene encodes CDR1 TSWWSYY and CDR2 QGS. V was clipped by 3 bases and J by 4 bases; unmatched bases: 16. DNA for the CDR3: TGTGCTCTTGGGGAGGCTCGAACGAGGGATGGGGGATGCGATAAACTCATCTTT. Translated, it gives CALGEARTRDGGCDKLIF.

Turning to this clone: Translating this DNA gives a protein that differs at residue 12 from the TCRdb one, which belongs to a much larger clone; a read error is likely, and the protein shown is this translation. The CDR3 sequence is CALGEPLSSYDGGIRTAQLFF. The CDR3 region has the DNA TGTGCTCTTGGGGAACCCCTCTCTTCCTACGACGGGGGGATTCGGACAGCACAACTCTTCTTT. This chain connects TRDV1 to TRDJ2; tentatively, D is TRDD2 (8 bases). The V gene lost 1 base and the J gene lost 4 bases, with 28 bases spanning the gap. CDR3 length: 21 amino acids. Germline V lookup: CDR1 TSWWSYY, CDR2 QGS.

This clone was found a few times. TCRdb attributes to this sequence the protein of a much larger clone, which differs from the DNA translation at residue 11; a read error is likely, and the protein displayed is translated from the DNA. The CDR3 DNA sequence: TGTGCCTGTGACACCTATGATGAGGAGCTGAGGGAGAGGTACACCGATAAACTCATCTTT. Amino acid sequence: CACDTYDEELRERYTDKLIF. The genes are TRDV2 and TRDJ1; unclear D gene. The CDR3 has 20 amino acids. V lost 0 bases and J lost 0, with 25 bases in between. Germline CDR1 is GEAIGNYY and CDR2 is EKD.

As to this clone: The protein recorded in TCRdb matches a much larger clone and deviates from this DNA's translation at residue 9, suggesting a read error; the protein here is obtained by translating the DNA. The chain's CDR3 is CALGTSIPIVWEYTDKLIF. CDR3 nucleotides: TGTGCTCTTGGGACCTCTATTCCTATAGTGTGGGAGTACACCGATAAACTCATCTTT. This sequence joins TRDV1 and TRDJ1, with D perhaps TRDD2 (6 bases). The J gene, not given by TCRdb, was assigned here from a germline match of the nucleotide sequence. Germline CDR1 and CDR2: TSWWSYY and QGS. V shed 5 bases and J shed 0 bases, with 25 bases lying between them. CDR3 length equals 19 residues.

A note on this clone: TCRdb attributes to this sequence the protein of a much larger clone, which differs from the DNA translation at residue 16; a read error is likely, and the protein displayed is translated from the DNA. The chain joins TRDV1 to TRDJ1, with D tentatively TRDD3 (5 bases). Trimming left V 0 bases short and J 0 bases short, with 41 bases between. The CDR3 sequence is 26 residues long. The germline V gene encodes CDR1 TSWWSYY and CDR2 QGS. The CDR3 DNA follows: TGTGCTCTTGGGGAACTGTTCGGGGGGCCAGTCTTGACTGCGTACCGGGGGTTACCTTACACCGATAAACTCATCTTT. Protein product: CALGELFGGPVLTAYRGLPYTDKLIF.

This clone came up a few times. TCRdb lists the protein of a much larger clone for this DNA, which differs at residue 9, so this is likely a read error; the protein given here is translated from the DNA itself. This rearrangement joins TRDV1 to TRDJ1; 7 positions agree with TRDD2. CDR3 length: 22 residues. V trimming: 0 bases; J trimming: 2 bases; junction bases outside the gene matches: 24. Germline V CDR1 and CDR2: TSWWSYY, QGS. For the CDR3, the DNA is TGTGCTCTTGGGGAACTCAACTGCACCATAAAGGCCTTCCTTATAGGAACCGATAAACTCATCTTT. Protein product: CALGELNCTIKAFLIGTDKLIF.

In the case of this clone: TCRdb pairs this DNA with a much larger clone's protein that differs at residue 6, likely a read error; the protein shown was translated from the DNA. This chain connects TRDV2 to TRDJ1, with 10 bases aligning to TRDD3. The J gene is absent in TCRdb and was assigned here via DNA matching to germline. The V segment lost 3 bases and the J segment 0 bases; nucleotides outside the gene matches: 12. There are 18 residues in the CDR3. The germline V gene has CDR1 GEAIGNYY and CDR2 EKD. CDR3 sequence reads: CACDSIGVTGGYTDKLIF. Here the CDR3 DNA reads TGTGCCTGTGACTCCATCGGGGTGACTGGGGGATACACCGATAAACTCATCTTT.

Points on this clone: The protein given by TCRdb reflects a much larger clone and differs at residue 4 from this DNA's translation, likely from a read error; the protein shown is the DNA's translation. The chain has TRDV1 and TRDJ2; either TRDD2 or TRDD3 may supply D (5 bases each). The J gene is absent in TCRdb and was assigned here via DNA matching to germline. The CDR3 is 26 amino acids. CDR1 and CDR2 (germline): TSWWSYY, QGS. The CDR3 region has the DNA TGTGCTCTTGTGGAAAAGCCCGCCGACGGGGCCTACCGACGATGGTTCGGGATCCGGGACAGTAGGGAACTCTTCTTT. Protein: CALVEKPADGAYRRWFGIRDSRELFF.

There are many counts of this clone. TCRdb attributes to this sequence the protein of a much larger clone, which differs from the DNA translation at residue 15; a read error is likely, and the protein displayed is translated from the DNA. This CDR3 is CAWGFSYWGILDKLTF. The DNA for the CDR3 is TGTGCCTGGGGATTCTCGTACTGGGGGATACTCGATAAACTCACCTTT. The chain links TRDV2 to TRDJ1; TRDD3 matches 12 bases. The CDR3 has 16 residues. CDR1 is GEAIGNYY, CDR2 EKD, per germline.

The table lists this clone with many counts. A read error is likely here: a far larger clone is one base away. Other DNA sequences in the sample encode the same CDR3. The genes are TRDV1 and TRDJ1, with 12 positions matching TRDD3. The CDR3 is 25 residues long. From germline, CDR1 is TSWWSYY and CDR2 QGS. The CDR3 protein is CALGEFQRGPSEKNWGIPSNSKLIF. The DNA for the CDR3 is TGTGCCCTTGGGGAGTTCCAGAGGGGGCCTTCCGAAAAAAACTGGGGGATACCTTCCAACAGTAAACTCATCTTT.

As for this clone: A read error is likely here: a far larger clone is one base away. Other DNA sequences from this sample encode an identical CDR3 as well. This chain links TRDV2 with TRDJ1; TRDD3 might be the D (5 bases). The J gene, left out of TCRdb, was set here by checking the DNA against germline. There are 19 residues in the CDR3. CDR1 and CDR2 from the germline V gene are GEAIGNYY and EKD. The CDR3 loop reads CACDTVYGAGIHKGDKLIF. DNA of the CDR3: TGCGCCTGTGACACCGTTTATGGAGCCGGGATTCACAAAGGGGATAAACTCATCTTT.

The sample holds many counts of this clone. TCRdb attributes to this sequence the protein of a much larger clone, which differs from the DNA translation at residue 7; a read error is likely, and the protein displayed is translated from the DNA. This sequence joins TRDV2 and TRDJ2; no reliable D call. Germline CDR1 reads GEAIGNYY; CDR2 reads EKD. CDR3 length equals 16 residues. The V and J ends lost 0 bases and 4 bases respectively, with 14 bases between them. CDR3: CACDTVHGRGTAQLFF. The CDR3 DNA sequence: TGTGCCTGTGACACCGTACATGGGAGAGGGACAGCACAACTCTTCTTT.

In this sample, this clone turned up many times. One base separates it from a far larger clone, so it is likely a read error. In the same sample, other DNA sequences code for this CDR3. V usage is TRDV2 and J usage is TRDJ1, with TRDD3 matching 10 bases. Germline CDR1 and CDR2: GEAIGNYY and EKD. CDR3 length equals 16 residues. The CDR3 is CACDTSRGIRDDKLIF. The CDR3 DNA sequence: TGCGCCTGTGACACAAGTCGGGGGATACGAGACGATAAACTCATCTTT.

A remark on this clone: A far more abundant clone sits one base away, making this likely a read error. This same CDR3 is encoded by further DNA sequences in the sample. The chain employs TRDV2 and TRDJ1; TRDD3 is a possible D gene (6 bases). TCRdb supplies no J gene; here it was assigned by aligning the nucleotide sequence to germline. Germline lookup yields CDR1 GEAIGNYY and CDR2 EKD. V dropped 0 bases and J dropped 0 bases, with 37 bases sitting between them. CDR3 length equals 24 residues. The CDR3: CACDTVRGGDTHYSTPTYTDKLIF. CDR3 nucleotides: TGTGCCTGTGACACCGTGAGGGGGGGAGATACCCACTACAGTACACCGACGTACACCGATAAACTCATCTTT.